The following is a T cell receptor (beta chain) sequence with its context. What it binds is not known. The sample comes from a study of Tregs in tolerant kidney transplant recipients. Whole-study results and caveats: Biological reproducibility was not directly addressed, but technical replication error appeared minimal. Activated donor B cell expansion appeared to reveal the most relevant donor-specific TCRbeta repertoire. Validation in larger populations is needed because few patients were studied.

The protocol was immunoSEQ multiplex PCR, while the TCRdb copy is restricted to in-frame clones and leaves out a portion. The sample shows under 300,000 clones, approximately 83% of them seen only once. Unstimulated Tregs (CD4+CD25+CD127-) and CD4+CD25- non-Tregs were sorted from PBMCs. This CDR3 has 15 residues. The J segment lost 2 bases and the V segment lost 4 bases, leaving 7 bases of the junction unmatched. CDR1 SNHLY and CDR2 FYNNEI come from the germline V gene. The specimen was CD4+ T cells from blood. This sequence originates from a human donor in good health. V and J are TRBV2 and TRBJ2-5; 7 bases match TRBD2. In nucleotides, the CDR3 is TGTGCCAGCAGTGCCATGGGGGGGAGACAAGAGACCCAGTACTTC. It translates to CASSAMGGRQETQYF.